The rows below give T cell receptor beta chains drawn from one sample of a study of OX40 agonist ivuxolimab in advanced cancers. Using immunoSEQ multiplex PCR, the repertoire was profiled, and TCRdb retains in-frame clones only, with some absent. The repertoire holds tens of thousands of clones, with 75% to 85% as singletons. The sample here was CD4+ or CD8+ T cells sorted from blood, taken in a trial of the OX40 agonist ivuxolimab. The receptors come from an adult with an advanced solid tumor such as melanoma, head and neck, liver or kidney cancer. Each CDR3 is given with its conserved first and last residue. The D gene is left open where the match is weak. Rows may omit the clone size; those that give it use once, few, many or a size class.

clone_size d_call j_call v_call cdr3_aa cdr3_nt
few TRBD1 TRBJ1-2 TRBV7-9 CASSLGTGTSYGYTF TGTGCCAGCAGCTTAGGGACAGGGACCTCCTATGGCTACACCTTC
. . TRBJ1-1 TRBV11-2 CASSEGTIAFF TGTGCCAGCAGCGAAGGGACGATTGCTTTCTTT
. TRBD1 TRBJ2-6 TRBV11-2 CASSLGGQAILTF TGTGCCAGCAGCTTAGGGGGACAGGCAATCCTGACTTTC
. . TRBJ2-1 TRBV6-1 CASSEQESSYNEQFF TGTGCCAGCAGTGAACAGGAGAGCTCCTACAATGAGCAGTTCTTC
. TRBD1 TRBJ1-3 TRBV6-5 CASSRQGLSGNTIYF TGTGCCAGCAGTAGACAGGGCCTCTCTGGAAACACCATATATTTT
. . TRBJ2-3 TRBV4-2 CASSQATDTQYF TGTGCCAGCAGCCAAGCAACAGATACGCAGTATTTT
. . TRBJ2-5 TRBV9 CASSVGGGGGETQYF TGTGCCAGCAGCGTAGGAGGGGGTGGCGGGGAGACCCAGTACTTC
. . TRBJ2-2 TRBV11-2 CASSLDTNTGELFF TGTGCCAGCAGCTTAGACACGAACACCGGGGAGCTGTTTTTT
. . TRBJ2-7 TRBV2 CASSEATGGYYEQYF TGTGCCAGCAGTGAGGCAACTGGTGGGTATTACGAGCAGTACTTC
. . TRBJ2-5 TRBV19 CASSRTGLHAQYF TGTGCCAGTAGTCGGACGGGCCTGCATGCCCAGTACTTC
. TRBD2 TRBJ2-7 TRBV7-6 CASSLEVAGAYEQYF TGTGCCAGCAGCTTAGAAGTGGCGGGGGCCTACGAGCAGTACTTC
. TRBD2 TRBJ2-2 TRBV10-1 CASSESRLAVNTGELFF TGCGCCAGCAGTGAGTCACGCCTAGCGGTGAACACCGGGGAGCTGTTTTTT
. TRBD2 TRBJ2-5 TRBV2 CASNSKTSVQETQYF TGTGCCAGCAACTCCAAGACTAGCGTACAAGAGACCCAGTACTTC
once . TRBJ1-1 TRBV27 CASLGAPENTEAFF TGTGCCAGCCTTGGGGCTCCCGAGAACACTGAAGCTTTCTTT
once . TRBJ1-1 TRBV5-1 CASSLGSNTEAFF TGCGCCAGCAGCTTAGGGAGCAACACTGAAGCTTTCTTT
. . TRBJ1-4 TRBV30 CASRGEAGNEKLFF TGTGCCTCCCGGGGGGAGGCAGGTAATGAAAAACTGTTTTTT
. TRBD2 TRBJ2-3 TRBV10-1 CASSGAGGPTVNTDTQYF TGCGCCAGCAGTGGAGCGGGGGGCCCTACCGTTAACACAGATACGCAGTATTTT
. . TRBJ2-6 TRBV27 CASSTKGSGANVLTF TGTGCCAGCAGTACGAAGGGGTCTGGGGCCAACGTCCTGACTTTC
few . TRBJ2-7 TRBV28 CASSFQGYEQYF TGTGCCAGCAGTTTTCAAGGCTACGAGCAGTACTTC
. TRBD2 TRBJ2-3 TRBV28 CASTLGLGTDTQYF TGTGCCAGCACTCTTGGACTAGGAACAGATACGCAGTATTTT
few . TRBJ2-7 TRBV7-2 CASSLGGPYEQYF TGTGCCAGCAGCTTAGGGGGTCCCTACGAGCAGTACTTC
. TRBD1 TRBJ1-4 TRBV6-5 CASSYGGNRGYEKLFF TGTGCCAGCAGTTACGGAGGAAACAGGGGATACGAAAAACTGTTTTTT
. . TRBJ2-4 TRBV4-3 CASSQDRGGTKNIQYF TGCGCCAGCAGCCAAGATAGAGGGGGAACCAAAAACATTCAGTACTTC
. TRBD1 TRBJ1-2 TRBV5-1 CASSPGQGLGYTF TGCGCCAGCAGCCCGGGACAGGGGCTTGGCTACACCTTC
. TRBD1 TRBJ1-2 TRBV29-1 CSVEGPRGQRQGNYGYTF TGCAGCGTTGAAGGACCCCGGGGACAGAGACAGGGTAACTATGGCTACACCTTC
. TRBD2 TRBJ2-7 TRBV14 CASSQEPWALSGSSYEQYF TGTGCCAGCAGCCAAGAACCGTGGGCCCTTAGCGGGAGTTCCTACGAGCAGTACTTC
. . TRBJ1-2 TRBV6-5 CASSLQYLYGYTF TGTGCCAGCAGTCTTCAGTATCTCTATGGCTACACCTTC
. . TRBJ1-3 TRBV6-5 CASSSGDPLSGNTIYF TGTGCCAGCAGTTCGGGGGACCCACTCTCTGGAAACACCATATATTTT
once TRBD1 TRBJ1-1 TRBV6-4 CASSRQGGTEAFF TGTGCCAGCAGTCGTCAGGGGGGGACTGAAGCTTTCTTT
. . TRBJ1-2 TRBV7-9 CASSPPGGPYGYTF TGTGCCAGCAGCCCCCCGGGGGGGCCCTATGGCTACACCTTC
. . TRBJ2-7 TRBV19 CASSTHRDTGYEQYF TGTGCCAGTAGTACGCACCGGGACACAGGTTACGAGCAGTACTTC
. . TRBJ2-3 TRBV7-2 CASSLLEPTDTQYF TGTGCCAGCAGCTTACTGGAGCCCACAGATACGCAGTATTTT
. . TRBJ2-5 TRBV5-1 CASSLGGFQETQYF TGCGCCAGCAGCTTGGGGGGGTTCCAAGAGACCCAGTACTTC
. . TRBJ2-3 TRBV9 CASSKEGADTQYF TGTGCCAGCAGCAAGGAGGGGGCAGATACGCAGTATTTT
. . TRBJ2-1 TRBV30 CAWSKGMAGTYNEQFF TGTGCCTGGAGTAAAGGGATGGCGGGAACCTACAATGAGCAGTTCTTC
. . TRBJ2-5 TRBV5-4 CASSLQGREETQYF TGTGCCAGCAGCTTGCAGGGTAGAGAAGAGACCCAGTACTTC
. . TRBJ1-5 TRBV19 CASGRQGYGNQPQHF TGTGCCAGTGGTAGGCAGGGGTACGGGAATCAGCCCCAGCATTTT
. TRBD1 TRBJ1-2 TRBV10-3 CAISEFQGAGYGYTF TGTGCCATCAGTGAGTTTCAGGGGGCAGGCTATGGCTACACCTTC
. TRBD2 TRBJ2-2 TRBV11-2 CASSSEGTSGWELFF TGTGCCAGCAGCTCAGAAGGGACTAGCGGGTGGGAGCTGTTTTTT
once . TRBJ1-6 TRBV2 CASSEAMGRGSVSPLHF TGTGCCAGCAGTGAAGCTATGGGGCGGGGGTCGGTGTCACCCCTCCACTTT